This T cell receptor beta chain was sequenced in a study of blood T cells in healthy people across ages. Study-wide results and limits: Without sorted subsets, naive and antigen-experienced compartments could not be conclusively compared.

This clonotype has more than one count but fewer than ten. The antigen remains unidentified. The CDR3 runs to 15 residues. V was cut by 5 bases and J by 5 bases, with 18 bases left in between. Combining a sample-barcoded 5' primer with a J-beta primer mix, a second PCR ran for 7 to 11 cycles. MiXCR, run by TCRdb on the 5' RACE reads, gives a single entry per CDR3 protein. The sample lists 750,000 to 950,000 distinct CDR3 sequences; under 30% were seen once. Another study also made use of these data, one on T cells of mothers and their children. Per that study: Donation involved a few healthy Caucasian mothers and the six children that they had.

The sample was blood. The sequence came from a boy between 10 and 17 years old in good health. The V call is TRBV12-3 or TRBV12-4, the J call TRBJ2-5, with D possibly TRBD2 on 6 matching bases. The CDR3 bases are TGTGCCAGCAGTCCCCGTGGAGGGTTCATCGAGACCCAGTACTTC. This translates into CASSPRGGFIETQYF.